The present T cell receptor (beta chain) was sequenced within a study of CD8 T cells in Susac syndrome. Study-level points and caveats: The study recognized that the number of individuals in its TCR sequencing and HLA analysis was relatively small.

Treatment-naive patients with stable or active relapsing-remitting disease were the multiple sclerosis controls. Through negative isolation, CD4+ and CD8+ T cells were obtained, while TEMRA cells were enriched using FACS. As to this clonotype: Its specificity is not known.

A quantity of about 0.5 to 1 ug RNA underwent reverse transcription using random hexamers. An immunoSEQ multiplex PCR generated amplified TCR beta CDR3 products spanning 54 Vbeta and 13 Jbeta. MiXCR, run by TCRdb on the immunoSEQ multiplex PCR reads, gives a single entry per CDR3 protein. Of over 300,000 distinct CDR3 sequences in the sample, about 92% are singletons; the top ten hold over 0.065%. V was trimmed by 7 bases and J by 5 bases, leaving 21 bases between them. Germline V lookup: CDR1 SNHLY, CDR2 FYNNEI. The CDR3 spans 16 residues. The chain recombines TRBV2 with TRBJ1-5; TRBD1 might be the D (5 bases). The sequenced material came from CD4+ T cells from PBMCs. This TCR was sampled from a human donor with multiple sclerosis. This CDR3 reads CASTRQKTPTDQPQHF. Here the CDR3 DNA reads TGTGCCAGCACCAGACAGAAGACCCCCACGGATCAGCCCCAGCATTTT.